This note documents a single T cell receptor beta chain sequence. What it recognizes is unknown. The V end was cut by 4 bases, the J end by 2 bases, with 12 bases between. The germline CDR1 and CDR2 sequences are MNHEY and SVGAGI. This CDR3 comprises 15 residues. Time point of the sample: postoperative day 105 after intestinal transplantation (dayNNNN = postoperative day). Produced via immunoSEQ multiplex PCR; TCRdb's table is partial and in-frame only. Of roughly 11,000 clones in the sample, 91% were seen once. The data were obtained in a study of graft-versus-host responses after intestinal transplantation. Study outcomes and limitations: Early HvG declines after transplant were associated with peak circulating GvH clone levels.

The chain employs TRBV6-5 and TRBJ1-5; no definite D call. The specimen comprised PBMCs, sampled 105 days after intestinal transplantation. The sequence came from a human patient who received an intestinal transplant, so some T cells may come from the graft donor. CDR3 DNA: TGTGCCAGCAGTTCCCAGGTCGAGGGCAATCAGCCCCAGCATTTT. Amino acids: CASSSQVEGNQPQHF.